The 3 T cell receptor beta chains in this list originate from one sample, sequenced in a study of CD8 T cells in ankylosing spondylitis. TCRdb itself ran the 5' RACE reads through MiXCR, one entry per CDR3 protein. The profile shows over 150,000 distinct CDR3 sequences, over 10% of them singletons. The source material was blood, either unsorted or a sorted T cell fraction (not recorded which). Receptors were obtained from a male donor with ankylosing spondylitis or in good health (not recorded which).

This clonotype was found a few times. This chain joins TRBV6-1 and TRBJ2-4; D not certain. This CDR3 comprises 13 residues. V was clipped by 6 bases and J by 6 bases, with 12 bases between them. The V gene's germline CDR1 is MNHNS and CDR2 SASEGT. The CDR3 protein is CASREMSSNIQYF. The CDR3 DNA follows: TGTGCCAGCAGGGAGATGAGCTCAAACATTCAGTACTTC.

The table lists this clonotype with a few counts. The chain joins TRBV7-9 to TRBJ2-1; the match to TRBD2 covers 9 bases. The germline CDR1 and CDR2 sequences are SEHNR and FQNEAQ (reference sequence). The CDR3 has 16 residues. With V trimmed by 1 base and J by 3 bases, 4 bases remained unmatched. For the CDR3, the DNA is TGTGCCAGCAGCTTAGGGGCGGGAGGGGTCTACAATGAGCAGTTCTTC. It codes for CASSLGAGGVYNEQFF.

V is TRBV7-9 and J is TRBJ2-7; 7 bases map to TRBD1. The V gene's germline CDR1 is SEHNR and CDR2 FQNEAQ (reference sequence). The CDR3 contains 14 residues. The V segment lost 5 bases and the J segment 3 bases; nucleotides outside the gene matches: 7. The CDR3 nucleotides are TGTGCCAGCAGCCCCTGGGACAGCGGCTACGAGCAGTACTTC. Translation: CASSPWDSGYEQYF.